This passage covers 5 T cell receptor beta chains from one sample sequenced in a study of CD8 T cells in ankylosing spondylitis. Study conclusions and caveats: A motif in TCR beta, a set of fewer than ten highly homologous variants, appeared characteristic of ankylosing spondylitis blood.

MiXCR, run by TCRdb on the 5' RACE reads, gives a single entry per CDR3 protein. Here the sample spans about 450,000 distinct CDR3 sequences, about 24% being singletons. No antigens are known for them. The sequenced sample consisted of blood, either unsorted or a sorted T cell fraction (not recorded which). The receptors originated from a male donor with ankylosing spondylitis.

This clonotype was counted a few times. The V and J genes are TRBV5-1 and TRBJ2-5; 14 bases align to TRBD2. The CDR3 sequence is 17 residues long. Trimming at V came to 4 bases and at J to 5 bases, leaving 10 bases not matched to a gene. CDR1 is SGHRS, CDR2 YFSETQ, per germline. CDR3 nucleotides: TGCGCCAGCAGCCGCGGGACTAGCGGGAGTTTTGCGGAGACCCAGTACTTC. This gives the protein CASSRGTSGSFAETQYF. Full variable domain (remainder filled in from reference TRBV5-1 and TRBJ2-5): KAGVTQTPRYLIKTRGQQVTLSCSPISGHRSVSWYQQTPGQGLQFLFEYFSETQRNKGNFPGRFSGRQFSNSRSEMNVSTLELGDSALYLCASSRGTSGSFAETQYFGPGTRLLVL.

This chain joins TRBV10-1 and TRBJ1-5; TRBD1 matches at 12 bases. The germline V gene has CDR1 WNHNN and CDR2 SYGVQD (reference sequence). V lost 10 bases and J lost 2; bases outside the gene matches: 15. This CDR3 region has 18 residues. DNA of the CDR3: TGCGCCAACCACCCGGGACAGGGGGCGCGAGAAGGCAATCAGCCCCAGCATTTT. It codes for CANHPGQGAREGNQPQHF.

This clonotype was picked up a small number of times. The chain is built from TRBV29-1 and TRBJ1-1; D gene ambiguous. Trimming pared 7 bases from V and 0 bases from J, leaving 12 bases between. CDR1 is SQVTM and CDR2 is ANQGSEA in the germline V gene. CDR3 length: 13 amino acids. The CDR3, as DNA: TGCAGCGCCGAGAGTGAGATGAACACTGAAGCTTTCTTT. It translates to CSAESEMNTEAFF. Full variable domain (outside the CDR3, taken from reference TRBV29-1 and TRBJ1-1): SAVISQKPSRDICQRGTSLTIQCQVDSQVTMMFWYRQQPGQSLTLIATANQGSEATYESGFVIDKFPISRPNLTFSTLTVSNMSPEDSSIYLCSAESEMNTEAFFGQGTRLTVV.

This clonotype appeared a few times. This sequence joins TRBV12-3 or TRBV12-4 and TRBJ2-1; 8 bases align to TRBD2. After removal of 7 bases from V and 2 bases from J, the junction contained 10 bases not matched to a gene. CDR3 length equals 16 residues. The CDR3 is CASIEGGRKAYNEQFF. CDR3 coding DNA: TGTGCCAGCATTGAGGGCGGGAGGAAGGCCTACAATGAGCAGTTCTTC.

V is TRBV27 and J is TRBJ1-1; possible D gene TRBD1, 6 bases. Germline values: CDR1 MNHEY, CDR2 SMNVEV (reference sequence). Trimming removed 0 bases from V and 1 base from J, with 18 bases in between. The CDR3 is 18 amino acids. Written as DNA, the CDR3 is TGTGCCAGCAGTTTATCCTTTATTAGGGACACGCCGAACACTGAAGCTTTCTTT. Protein: CASSLSFIRDTPNTEAFF.